The 4 T cell receptor beta chains below all came from one sample that was sequenced in a study of blood T cell repertoires in COVID-19. Sequencing used immunoSEQ multiplex PCR; TCRdb keeps in-frame clones, though not all of them. Of 120,000 to 150,000 clones detected, over 80% appear once; the ten largest clones hold less than 7%. Sequences were obtained from PBMCs or T cells enriched from blood (not recorded which). These receptors originate from a middle-aged woman who had recovered from COVID-19.

In the case of this clone: At one end the junction does not follow the germline gene, possibly because of a read error. The rearrangement joins TRBV12-3 or TRBV12-4 to TRBJ2-4; 7 bases are a match to TRBD1. This CDR3 has 13 amino acids. DNA of the CDR3: TGTGCCAGCAGTTTCAGATTGGGACAGAATGTGAACTTC. This sequence encodes CASSFRLGQNVNF.

The J gene is TRBJ2-7, the V gene TRBV4-1; perhaps TRBD1 as D (6 bases). Between the trimmed V and J ends, which lost 1 base and 2 bases, there was a span of 9 bases. The CDR3 has 14 amino acids. Germline CDR1 MGHRA, CDR2 YSYEKL. CDR3 DNA sequence: TGCGCCAGCAGCCAAGCCTCAGGGGCCTACGAGCAGTACTTC. Encoded protein: CASSQASGAYEQYF.

The CDR3 here is CASSGTGSSNQPQHF. The CDR3, as DNA: TGTGCCAGCAGTGGGACAGGGTCTAGCAATCAGCCCCAGCATTTT. The chain carries TRBV6-1 and TRBJ1-5; TRBD1 agrees at 8 bases. CDR3 size: 15 residues. Germline V lookup: CDR1 MNHNS, CDR2 SASEGT. V lost 4 bases to trimming and J lost 0 bases; unmatched junction nucleotides: 2.

The chain is built from TRBV29-1 and TRBJ1-2, with 11 positions matching TRBD1. There are 13 residues in the CDR3. The V gene end was trimmed by 6 bases and the J gene end by 2 bases; junction bases not matched to a gene: 2. The germline gives CDR1 SQVTM, CDR2 ANQGSEA. The CDR3: CSVDRGLNYGYTF. The CDR3 DNA follows: TGCAGCGTGGACAGGGGGCTGAACTATGGCTACACCTTC. The full variable domain, in which reference TRBV29-1 and TRBJ1-2 provide the parts outside the CDR3, is SAVISQKPSRDICQRGTSLTIQCQVDSQVTMMFWYRQQPGQSLTLIATANQGSEATYESGFVIDKFPISRPNLTFSTLTVSNMSPEDSSIYLCSVDRGLNYGYTFGSGTRLTVV.